This TCR beta chain was sequenced during a study of shared T cell receptors in the human thymus. Data came from immunoSEQ multiplex PCR; TCRdb stores just in-frame clones and leaves some out. The data show hundreds of thousands of clones, with about 90% seen just once and over 0.008% held by the top ten. The germline V and J ends were trimmed by 7 bases and 1 base, with 26 bases remaining between them. The CDR3 consists of 18 residues. Germline loops: CDR1 MDHEN, CDR2 SYDVKM. The data were also submitted as part of a second study, on human thymus T cells. This second study says: Resections from corrective heart surgery supplied the thymus tissue.

The sequence came from a boy under two years old with a congenital heart defect. Sequenced sample: thymocytes. The J gene is TRBJ2-7, the V gene TRBV28, with a tentative D call TRBD2 (7 bases). This chain's CDR3 is CASTTRGARMPGSYEQYF. In nucleotides, the CDR3 is TGTGCCAGCACCACCCGGGGGGCCAGGATGCCCGGGTCCTACGAGCAGTACTTC.